The rows below give T cell receptor beta chains drawn from one sample of a study of T-cell memory formation after mild COVID-19. TCRdb called the 5' RACE reads again in MiXCR, with one record for every CDR3 protein. Among about 200,000 distinct CDR3 sequences, 9.5% to 10% were seen once, and the ten largest hold roughly 4%. The sample was PBMCs or a T cell subset sorted from them (not recorded which). The receptors originated from a man aged 18 to 30 who had mild COVID-19 (a few samples of this study predate the infection). Cell type and time point are not known. Each CDR3 is given with its conserved first and last residue. The order of the fields is clone size, V gene, D gene, J gene, CDR3 protein, CDR3 DNA. D genes are given only for firm matches. Size values are once, few and many counts, or a class for expanded clones, and some rows have none.

clone size: few
V gene: TRBV10-3
D gene: TRBD2
J gene: TRBJ2-3
CDR3 protein: CAIALAGGLTDTQYF
CDR3 DNA: TGTGCCATCGCTCTAGCGGGGGGTCTCACAGATACGCAGTATTTT

clone size: many
V gene: TRBV6-5
D gene: NA
J gene: TRBJ2-1
CDR3 protein: CASRAVGYNEQFF
CDR3 DNA: TGTGCCAGCAGGGCGGTGGGGTACAATGAGCAGTTCTTC

clone size: few
V gene: TRBV3-1
D gene: NA
J gene: TRBJ2-1
CDR3 protein: CASSQNRNEQFF
CDR3 DNA: TGTGCCAGCAGCCAAAACAGGAATGAGCAGTTCTTC

clone size: few
V gene: TRBV21-1
D gene: NA
J gene: TRBJ2-3
CDR3 protein: CASTVGDTQYF
CDR3 DNA: TGTGCCAGCACCGTGGGAGATACGCAGTATTTT

clone size: NA
V gene: TRBV14
D gene: NA
J gene: TRBJ2-1
CDR3 protein: CASSQGPRSGEQFF
CDR3 DNA: TGTGCCAGCAGCCAAGGGCCTAGAAGTGGTGAGCAGTTCTTC

clone size: NA
V gene: TRBV20-1
D gene: NA
J gene: TRBJ2-3
CDR3 protein: CSAQRGTDTQYF
CDR3 DNA: TGCAGTGCCCAGCGGGGCACAGATACGCAGTATTTT

clone size: many
V gene: TRBV19
D gene: NA
J gene: TRBJ1-5
CDR3 protein: CASARDGFGHQPQHF
CDR3 DNA: TGTGCCAGCGCGAGAGACGGCTTTGGGCATCAGCCCCAGCATTTT

clone size: NA
V gene: TRBV4-2
D gene: NA
J gene: TRBJ1-1
CDR3 protein: CASSQETLTSTAFF
CDR3 DNA: TGTGCCAGCAGCCAAGAAACCCTAACCAGTACGGCTTTCTTT

clone size: NA
V gene: TRBV18
D gene: TRBD2
J gene: TRBJ2-4
CDR3 protein: CASSRGGGPDIQYF
CDR3 DNA: TGTGCCAGCTCTCGAGGCGGGGGGCCAGACATTCAGTACTTC

clone size: NA
V gene: TRBV11-2
D gene: NA
J gene: TRBJ2-3
CDR3 protein: CASSSQHLAIMVTQYF
CDR3 DNA: TGTGCCAGCAGCTCACAACATCTAGCGATTATGGTTACGCAGTATTTT

clone size: few
V gene: TRBV5-1
D gene: TRBD1
J gene: TRBJ2-2
CDR3 protein: CASSPGQGMTGELFF
CDR3 DNA: TGCGCCAGCAGCCCGGGACAGGGGATGACCGGGGAGCTGTTTTTT

clone size: few
V gene: TRBV20-1
D gene: NA
J gene: TRBJ1-2
CDR3 protein: CSARDPRRYGYTF
CDR3 DNA: TGCAGTGCTAGAGATCCCAGGCGGTATGGCTACACCTTC

clone size: many
V gene: TRBV6-6
D gene: TRBD2
J gene: TRBJ2-3
CDR3 protein: CASSLDITSGTSTDTQYF
CDR3 DNA: TGTGCCAGCAGCCTAGACATTACTAGCGGGACGAGCACAGATACGCAGTATTTT

clone size: few
V gene: TRBV10-3
D gene: TRBD2
J gene: TRBJ2-1
CDR3 protein: CAISAPSSSGGIYEQFF
CDR3 DNA: TGTGCCATCAGTGCCCCCAGCTCTAGCGGGGGGATATATGAGCAGTTCTTC

clone size: few
V gene: TRBV7-8
D gene: NA
J gene: TRBJ1-3
CDR3 protein: CASSTRLGRNTIYF
CDR3 DNA: TGTGCCAGCAGCACCCGGCTGGGGAGGAACACCATATATTTT

clone size: few
V gene: TRBV12-3/TRBV12-4
D gene: TRBD1
J gene: TRBJ1-1
CDR3 protein: CASSYPFLPGQVVVEAFF
CDR3 DNA: TGTGCCAGCAGTTATCCTTTCCTCCCGGGACAGGTTGTCGTCGAAGCTTTCTTT

clone size: NA
V gene: TRBV7-6
D gene: TRBD1
J gene: TRBJ2-3
CDR3 protein: CASSLVGTGAVTDTQYF
CDR3 DNA: TGTGCCAGCAGCTTAGTTGGGACAGGGGCTGTCACAGATACGCAGTATTTT

clone size: many
V gene: TRBV20-1
D gene: NA
J gene: TRBJ2-7
CDR3 protein: CSARDARGASYEQYF
CDR3 DNA: TGCAGTGCTAGAGACGCCAGGGGCGCATCCTACGAGCAGTACTTC

clone size: NA
V gene: TRBV10-3
D gene: TRBD1
J gene: TRBJ2-3
CDR3 protein: CAISEGAADTQYF
CDR3 DNA: TGTGCCATCAGCGAGGGGGCGGCAGATACGCAGTATTTT

clone size: NA
V gene: TRBV5-1
D gene: TRBD1
J gene: TRBJ2-5
CDR3 protein: CASSWGPGTGEETQYF
CDR3 DNA: TGCGCCAGCAGCTGGGGCCCCGGGACAGGGGAAGAGACCCAGTACTTC

clone size: many
V gene: TRBV4-1
D gene: NA
J gene: TRBJ1-4
CDR3 protein: CASSQDREGKLFF
CDR3 DNA: TGCGCCAGCAGCCAAGACAGGGAGGGCAAACTGTTTTTT

clone size: few
V gene: TRBV7-9
D gene: NA
J gene: TRBJ2-3
CDR3 protein: CASSLVASLVTDTQYF
CDR3 DNA: TGTGCCAGCAGCTTAGTCGCTAGTCTCGTCACAGATACGCAGTATTTT

clone size: NA
V gene: TRBV9
D gene: NA
J gene: TRBJ1-2
CDR3 protein: CASSETVNYGYTF
CDR3 DNA: TGTGCCAGCAGCGAGACAGTGAACTATGGCTACACCTTC

clone size: few
V gene: TRBV5-1
D gene: TRBD2
J gene: TRBJ2-5
CDR3 protein: CASSPPGLAVNQETQYF
CDR3 DNA: TGCGCCAGCAGCCCGCCAGGACTAGCGGTTAACCAGGAGACCCAGTACTTC

clone size: NA
V gene: TRBV19
D gene: NA
J gene: TRBJ1-3
CDR3 protein: CASLSSGNTIYF
CDR3 DNA: TGTGCCAGCCTGAGCTCTGGAAACACCATATATTTT

clone size: NA
V gene: TRBV19
D gene: TRBD1
J gene: TRBJ1-1
CDR3 protein: CAVRDRPNTEAFF
CDR3 DNA: TGTGCCGTACGGGACAGACCTAACACTGAAGCTTTCTTT

clone size: few
V gene: TRBV27
D gene: TRBD1
J gene: TRBJ2-2
CDR3 protein: CASKPGQGAGELFF
CDR3 DNA: TGTGCCAGCAAACCGGGACAGGGGGCCGGGGAGCTGTTTTTT

clone size: NA
V gene: TRBV28
D gene: TRBD2
J gene: TRBJ2-5
CDR3 protein: CASSPAPERGYQETQYF
CDR3 DNA: TGTGCCAGCAGCCCAGCCCCGGAGCGGGGGTACCAAGAGACCCAGTACTTC

clone size: few
V gene: TRBV27
D gene: TRBD1
J gene: TRBJ2-4
CDR3 protein: CASRTGVQAKNIQYF
CDR3 DNA: TGTGCCAGTAGGACAGGGGTCCAAGCCAAAAACATTCAGTACTTC

clone size: NA
V gene: TRBV7-9
D gene: TRBD2
J gene: TRBJ2-1
CDR3 protein: CASRSPSGGTLGEQFF
CDR3 DNA: TGTGCCAGCAGGTCACCTAGCGGGGGGACCCTGGGTGAGCAGTTCTTC

clone size: NA
V gene: TRBV9
D gene: TRBD2
J gene: TRBJ2-2
CDR3 protein: CASSVRTSSGDTGELFF
CDR3 DNA: TGTGCCAGCAGCGTCCGGACTAGCTCGGGGGACACCGGGGAGCTGTTTTTT

clone size: few
V gene: TRBV5-4
D gene: NA
J gene: TRBJ2-3
CDR3 protein: CASSLAGNERADTQYF
CDR3 DNA: TGTGCCAGCAGCCTGGCGGGCAACGAACGGGCAGATACGCAGTATTTT

clone size: few
V gene: TRBV4-2
D gene: NA
J gene: TRBJ2-7
CDR3 protein: CASSPSLMSSYEQYF
CDR3 DNA: TGTGCCAGCAGCCCTAGCTTAATGTCCTCCTACGAGCAGTACTTC

clone size: many
V gene: TRBV2
D gene: TRBD1
J gene: TRBJ2-5
CDR3 protein: CASSRPGQGFETQYF
CDR3 DNA: TGTGCCAGCAGTCGGCCGGGACAGGGTTTTGAGACCCAGTACTTC

clone size: few
V gene: TRBV3-1
D gene: NA
J gene: TRBJ2-1
CDR3 protein: CASSRPSSPGKIEQFF
CDR3 DNA: TGTGCCAGCAGCCGCCCATCCTCACCAGGGAAGATTGAGCAGTTCTTC

clone size: many
V gene: TRBV7-2
D gene: TRBD2
J gene: TRBJ2-2
CDR3 protein: CASRGEGSNTGELFF
CDR3 DNA: TGTGCCAGCAGGGGGGAGGGATCGAACACCGGGGAGCTGTTTTTT

clone size: NA
V gene: TRBV25-1
D gene: TRBD2
J gene: TRBJ2-1
CDR3 protein: CASSELGTSGGGEQFF
CDR3 DNA: TGTGCCAGCAGTGAATTGGGGACTAGCGGGGGGGGTGAGCAGTTCTTC

clone size: NA
V gene: TRBV5-4
D gene: TRBD1
J gene: TRBJ1-1
CDR3 protein: CASSSPQGSDTEAFF
CDR3 DNA: TGTGCCAGCAGCTCACCACAGGGGAGTGACACTGAAGCTTTCTTT

clone size: NA
V gene: TRBV12-3/TRBV12-4
D gene: NA
J gene: TRBJ1-5
CDR3 protein: CASNQQGISQPQHF
CDR3 DNA: TGTGCCAGCAACCAACAGGGTATATCTCAGCCCCAGCATTTT

clone size: few
V gene: TRBV2
D gene: NA
J gene: TRBJ2-2
CDR3 protein: CASSEVYTGELFF
CDR3 DNA: TGTGCCAGCAGTGAAGTATATACCGGGGAGCTGTTTTTT

clone size: few
V gene: TRBV20-1
D gene: NA
J gene: TRBJ2-3
CDR3 protein: CSAITSGAADTQYF
CDR3 DNA: TGCAGTGCCATCACCTCAGGGGCAGCAGATACGCAGTATTTT

clone size: many
V gene: TRBV6-2/TRBV6-3
D gene: NA
J gene: TRBJ1-2
CDR3 protein: CASSYSRESHGYTF
CDR3 DNA: TGTGCCAGCAGTTACTCCCGGGAGAGTCATGGCTACACCTTC

clone size: NA
V gene: TRBV12-3/TRBV12-4
D gene: NA
J gene: TRBJ1-2
CDR3 protein: CASTQYEGSGYGYTF
CDR3 DNA: TGTGCCAGCACCCAATATGAGGGTTCAGGCTATGGCTACACCTTC